These 32 T cell receptor beta chains came from one sample sequenced in a study of blood T cell repertoires in COVID-19. Clones were read by immunoSEQ multiplex PCR, and TCRdb kept only the in-frame ones, dropping some. This table has about 150,000 clones, 70% to 90% appearing once. The sample comprised peripheral blood. These receptors were obtained from a human donor with acute or convalescent COVID-19. The donor label of this sample is uncertain.

The rearrangement links TRBV27 to TRBJ2-1, with 9 bases that match TRBD2. V lost 3 bases, J lost 7 bases, and 10 bases stayed unmatched. This CDR3 has 16 amino acids. Germline values: CDR1 MNHEY, CDR2 SMNVEV (reference sequence). For the CDR3, the DNA is TGTGCCAGCAGTTTTCTGGCGGGGGGGTTTAGTAATGAGCAGTTCTTC. It is translated as CASSFLAGGFSNEQFF.

This clone has only a few counts. This sequence joins TRBV10-3 and TRBJ1-3, with D tentatively TRBD1 (5 bases). Trimming shortened V by 4 bases and J by 4 bases, and 8 bases separated the two germline ends. Germline V lookup: CDR1 ENHRY, CDR2 SYGVKD. The CDR3 spans 13 residues. This chain's CDR3 is CAISAGPGNTIYF. The CDR3 coding sequence is TGTGCCATCAGTGCAGGGCCCGGAAACACCATATATTTT.

This clone was counted once. The CDR3 DNA reads as TGTGCCAGCGCCCGGGAAACTACCGGGGAGCTGTTTTTT. It is translated as CASARETTGELFF. V gene TRBV11-2 combines with J gene TRBJ2-2; tentative D call: TRBD2 (5 bases). V lost 8 bases, J lost 5 bases, and 12 bases lay in between. The CDR3 sequence is 13 residues long. CDR1 is SGHAT and CDR2 is FQNNGV in the germline V gene.

V usage is TRBV7-2 and J usage is TRBJ2-4; D is possibly TRBD2 (5 bases). V gave up 8 bases and J gave up 8 bases, with 13 bases separating them. The CDR3 totals 12 residues. The germline gives CDR1 SGHTA, CDR2 FQGNSA. CDR3 amino acids: CASGQRSDIQYF. Here the CDR3 DNA reads TGTGCCAGCGGGCAGCGGAGTGACATTCAGTACTTC.

This clone was found a few times. The chain recombines TRBV7-9 with TRBJ2-4; D may be TRBD1 (5 bases). Germline loops: CDR1 SEHNR, CDR2 FQNEAQ (reference sequence). V shed 6 bases and J shed 0 bases, with 15 bases lying between them. The CDR3 contains 16 residues. The CDR3, as DNA: TGTGCCAGCAGTTGGTTTCAGGGTCTAGCCAAAAACATTCAGTACTTC. Encoded protein: CASSWFQGLAKNIQYF.

The rearrangement uses TRBV4-1 and TRBJ2-5; 8 bases align to TRBD2. The V segment lost 4 bases and the J segment 3 bases; nucleotides outside the gene matches: 4. From germline, CDR1 is MGHRA and CDR2 YSYEKL. CDR3 length: 14 amino acids. The CDR3 nucleotides are TGCGCCAGCAGCCTGGCGGGACTAGAAGAGACCCAGTACTTC. Its protein product is CASSLAGLEETQYF.

This sequence joins TRBV27 and TRBJ2-7; possible D gene TRBD1, 6 bases. The CDR3 extends over 14 amino acids. Trimming removed 3 bases from V and 1 base from J, with 10 bases in between. CDR1 is MNHEY and CDR2 is SMNVEV in the germline V gene (reference sequence). Written as DNA, the CDR3 is TGTGCCAGCAGTTTCAAACAGGGATCCTACGAGCAGTACTTC. This encodes CASSFKQGSYEQYF.

This rearrangement joins TRBV6-5 to TRBJ1-2; 7 bases agree with TRBD1. The V and J ends lost 7 bases and 6 bases, in that order; junction bases with no gene match: 11. The CDR3 loop spans 14 amino acids. The germline V gene has CDR1 MNHEY and CDR2 SVGAGI. The DNA for the CDR3 is TGTGCCAGCACCAGCACCGACAGGGTTGATGGCTACACCTTC. This gives the protein CASTSTDRVDGYTF.

The gene calls are TRBV10-3 and TRBJ2-2; TRBD2 agrees at 8 bases. The ends lost 5 bases at V and 1 base at J; junction bases unmatched: 6. This CDR3 has 16 residues. Germline-derived CDR1 and CDR2 are ENHRY and SYGVKD. The CDR3 DNA reads as TGTGCCATCAGTAATACACTAGCGGAGAACACCGGGGAGCTGTTTTTT. It codes for CAISNTLAENTGELFF.

The rearrangement joins TRBV29-1 to TRBJ1-2, with a possible D match to TRBD1 (6 bases). V lost 6 bases, J lost 4 bases, and 9 bases lay in between. Germline V gene sequence: CDR1 SQVTM, CDR2 ANQGSEA. This CDR3 comprises 11 residues. The CDR3 protein is CSVGDIYGYTF. The CDR3 DNA sequence: TGCAGCGTAGGGGACATCTATGGCTACACCTTC.

The chain has TRBV7-2 and TRBJ1-2, with D possibly being TRBD1 (6 bases). The CDR3 runs 13 residues. Trimming cost V 5 bases and J 8 bases, with 15 bases left between them. Germline V gene data show CDR1 as SGHTA and CDR2 as FQGNSA. DNA of the CDR3: TGTGCCAGCAGCAGAAGACAGGTGCGGGGCTACACCTTC. It translates to CASSRRQVRGYTF. Full variable domain (missing parts from reference TRBV7-2 and TRBJ1-2): GAGVSQSPSNKVTEKGKDVELRCDPISGHTALYWYRQSLGQGLEFLIYFQGNSAPDKSGLPSDRFSAERTGGSVSTLTIQRTQQEDSAVYLCASSRRQVRGYTFGSGTRLTVV.

As DNA, the CDR3 is TGTGCCAGCAGTTTTCAGGGCCGGGAGGCTAACACTGAAGCTTTCTTT. It codes for CASSFQGREANTEAFF. The J gene is TRBJ1-1, the V gene TRBV28; weak D call: TRBD1 (5 bases). Germline CDR1 is MDHEN and CDR2 is SYDVKM. V was cut by 3 bases and J by 2 bases, with 16 bases left in between. The CDR3 runs 16 residues.

The rearrangement links TRBV19 to TRBJ1-1; TRBD1 is a possible D gene (6 bases). With 7 bases removed from V and 0 bases from J, the gap between germline ends came to 18 bases. Germline values: CDR1 LNHDA, CDR2 SQIVND (reference sequence). This CDR3 has 16 amino acids. CDR3 amino acids: CASKGGEAGLNTEAFF. CDR3 sequence (DNA): TGTGCCAGTAAAGGGGGGGAAGCGGGCTTGAACACTGAAGCTTTCTTT.

V usage is TRBV7-3 and J usage is TRBJ1-1, with TRBD1 matching 7 bases. Per germline, CDR1 SGHTA and CDR2 FQGTGA. J lost 4 bases, V lost 5 bases, and 4 bases had no gene match. The CDR3 runs to 13 residues. CDR3 nucleotide sequence: TGTGCCAGCAGCCGACAGGGTCTCACTGAAGCTTTCTTT. Protein sequence: CASSRQGLTEAFF. Drawing the rest from reference TRBV7-3 and TRBJ1-1, the complete variable domain is GAGVSQTPSNKVTEKGKYVELRCDPISGHTALYWYRQSLGQGPEFLIYFQGTGAADDSGLPNDRFFAVRPEGSVSTLKIQRTERGDSAVYLCASSRQGLTEAFFGQGTRLTVV.

The rearrangement links TRBV6-5 to TRBJ2-7, with 9 bases matching TRBD1. V shed 7 bases and J 3 bases; nucleotides not matched to a gene: 10. The V gene's germline CDR1 is MNHEY and CDR2 SVGAGI. The CDR3 sequence is 15 residues long. The CDR3 region is CASKRQGDPNYEQYV. The CDR3 DNA follows: TGTGCCAGCAAAAGACAGGGGGATCCCAACTACGAGCAGTACGTC.

The rearrangement joins TRBV18 to TRBJ1-6; 7 bases align to TRBD1. Germline V gene data show CDR1 as KGHSH and CDR2 as LQKENI. Trimming at V came to 6 bases and at J to 9 bases, leaving 8 bases not matched to a gene. The CDR3 runs 14 residues. The CDR3 DNA reads TGTGCCAGCTCCGACACAGGGGACGGTTCACCCCTCCACTTT. It is translated as CASSDTGDGSPLHF.

CDR3 nucleotide sequence: TGTGCCACCAGCAGTGGGGCAGGGTCAGAAGTTGGGCCCCGTCAGCCCCAGCATTTT. Amino acid sequence: CATSSGAGSEVGPRQPQHF. The chain is built from TRBV15 and TRBJ1-5; D possibly corresponds to TRBD1 (5 bases). Trimming took off 3 bases at V and 6 bases at J, with 27 bases between the two ends. Germline V CDR1 and CDR2: LNHNV, YYDKDF (reference sequence). The CDR3 is 19 residues long.

The chain is built from TRBV19 and TRBJ2-1; 12 bases map to TRBD2. This CDR3 comprises 15 residues. Germline V CDR1 and CDR2: LNHDA, SQIVND (reference sequence). V gave up 10 bases and J gave up 2 bases; unmatched junction bases: 6. The CDR3 DNA sequence: TGTGCCACCAGGCTAGCGGGAGGGCCCTACAATGAGCAGTTCTTC. Its protein product is CATRLAGGPYNEQFF.

The chain is built from TRBV6-5 and TRBJ1-5, with 8 bases lining up with TRBD1. J gave up 3 bases and V 8 bases, and 9 bases lay outside the gene matches. This CDR3 has 15 residues. From germline, CDR1 is MNHEY and CDR2 SVGAGI. The CDR3: CASRMDRAINQPQHF. The CDR3 DNA reads TGTGCCAGCCGAATGGACAGGGCGATCAATCAGCCCCAGCATTTT.

The rearrangement links TRBV7-3 to TRBJ1-1, with 7 bases fitting TRBD1. The CDR3 extends over 14 amino acids. J gave up 0 bases and V 5 bases, and 3 bases lay outside the gene matches. CDR1 is SGHTA, CDR2 FQGTGA, per germline. CDR3 nucleotide sequence: TGTGCCAGCAGCGGGGACAGACTGAACACTGAAGCTTTCTTT. Protein: CASSGDRLNTEAFF. Drawing the rest from reference TRBV7-3 and TRBJ1-1, the complete variable domain is GAGVSQTPSNKVTEKGKYVELRCDPISGHTALYWYRQSLGQGPEFLIYFQGTGAADDSGLPNDRFFAVRPEGSVSTLKIQRTERGDSAVYLCASSGDRLNTEAFFGQGTRLTVV.

The rearrangement joins TRBV18 to TRBJ1-1; no clear D gene. This CDR3 contains 15 residues. CDR1 KGHSH and CDR2 LQKENI come from the germline V gene. Trimming took off 0 bases at V and 4 bases at J, with 12 bases between the two ends. In DNA, the CDR3 is TGTGCCAGCTCACCACCGAACATCCGTGGCACTGAAGCTTTCTTT. Encoded protein: CASSPPNIRGTEAFF. Full variable domain (remainder filled in from reference TRBV18 and TRBJ1-1): NAGVMQNPRHLVRRRGQEARLRCSPMKGHSHVYWYRQLPEEGLKFMVYLQKENIIDESGMPKERFSAEFPKEGPSILRIQQVVRGDSAAYFCASSPPNIRGTEAFFGQGTRLTVV.

V gene TRBV27 combines with J gene TRBJ1-2, with D tentatively TRBD1 (5 bases). Germline-derived CDR1 and CDR2 are MNHEY and SMNVEV (reference sequence). The CDR3 length is 20 residues. V was trimmed by 0 bases and J by 5 bases, leaving 28 bases between them. The CDR3: CASSLSAVGGLSRSWYGYTF. In DNA, the CDR3 is TGTGCCAGCAGTTTATCGGCGGTCGGGGGACTTTCAAGATCTTGGTATGGCTACACCTTC.

This sequence joins TRBV20-1 and TRBJ2-1; 10 bases map to TRBD2. This CDR3 spans 14 amino acids. Germline trimming cut 3 bases from V and 5 bases from J; bases unmatched to any gene: 4. Germline values: CDR1 DFQATT, CDR2 SNEGSKA (reference sequence). The CDR3 nucleotides read TGCAGTGCTAGTCTAGCGGGAGTCGACAATGAGCAGTTCTTC. Translating it yields CSASLAGVDNEQFF.

The rearrangement joins TRBV6-5 to TRBJ2-1; weak D call: TRBD1 (6 bases). CDR3 size: 13 residues. Germline-derived CDR1 and CDR2 are MNHEY and SVGAGI. Trimming left V 0 bases short and J 8 bases short, with 8 bases between. The CDR3 is CASSYSRGYEQFF. The CDR3 DNA sequence: TGTGCCAGCAGTTACTCCAGGGGCTATGAGCAGTTCTTC.

The V gene is TRBV28, the J gene TRBJ2-1, with D tentatively TRBD1 (5 bases). Trimming took 8 bases from V and 10 from J, leaving 15 bases between them. Per the germline V gene, CDR1 is MDHEN and CDR2 is SYDVKM. The CDR3 runs 12 residues. The CDR3 region has the DNA TGTGCCAGCGGATCAGGGAAACCGGAGCAGTTCTTC. Translating it yields CASGSGKPEQFF. The full variable domain, rest sourced from reference TRBV28 and TRBJ2-1, is DVKVTQSSRYLVKRTGEKVFLECVQDMDHENMFWYRQDPGLGLRLIYFSYDVKMKEKGDIPEGYSVSREKKERFSLILESASTNQTSMYLCASGSGKPEQFFGPGTRLTVL.

The chain joins TRBV28 to TRBJ1-5; no reliable D call. This CDR3 is built from 15 residues. The germline V gene encodes CDR1 MDHEN and CDR2 SYDVKM. The V and J ends lost 6 bases and 6 bases respectively, with 18 bases between them. The CDR3 loop reads CASSPGTVGSQPQHF. CDR3 coding DNA: TGTGCCAGCAGCCCTGGTACGGTAGGGAGTCAGCCCCAGCATTTT.

The chain uses TRBV24-1 and TRBJ2-3, with TRBD2 as a possible D gene (5 bases). This CDR3 is 15 amino acids long. Germline-derived CDR1 and CDR2 are KGHDR and SFDVKD. V lost 6 bases and J lost 2, with 14 bases in between. In DNA, the CDR3 is TGTGCCACCAGTAACCCTCTAGCAGCCACAGATACGCAGTATTTT. Its protein is CATSNPLAATDTQYF.

The chain uses TRBV19 and TRBJ1-5, with 8 bases that match TRBD1. CDR1 is LNHDA and CDR2 is SQIVND in the germline V gene (reference sequence). The CDR3 contains 14 residues. J gave up 5 bases and V 5 bases, and 5 bases lay outside the gene matches. The CDR3 nucleotides are TGTGCCAGTAGTCGACGGACAGGGCATCAGCCCCAGCATTTT. Residues: CASSRRTGHQPQHF.

This chain links TRBV5-1 with TRBJ2-5; D may be TRBD1 (6 bases). This CDR3 is 14 amino acids long. Deletions cut 4 bases from V and 5 bases from J, with 15 bases between. Germline V gene data show CDR1 as SGHRS and CDR2 as YFSETQ. The CDR3 coding sequence is TGCGCCAGCAGCCAGTCAGGGGAGCGGGAGACCCAGTACTTC. Translation gives CASSQSGERETQYF.

The chain links TRBV5-1 to TRBJ2-1, with 8 bases that match TRBD2. The CDR3 consists of 15 residues. V lost 0 bases and J lost 8; bases outside the gene matches: 7. Germline assignment: CDR1 SGHRS and CDR2 YFSETQ. CDR3 sequence reads: CASSLEGLGSYEQFF. CDR3 sequence (DNA): TGCGCCAGCAGCTTGGAGGGACTAGGGTCTTATGAGCAGTTCTTC.

The chain links TRBV19 to TRBJ2-2; 13 nucleotides match TRBD2. The germline CDR1 and CDR2 sequences are LNHDA and SQIVND (reference sequence). This CDR3 comprises 18 residues. After removal of 8 bases from V and 3 bases from J, the junction contained 12 bases not matched to a gene. The CDR3: CASAPWTSGSPDTGELFF. The DNA for the CDR3 is TGTGCCAGTGCGCCCTGGACTAGCGGGAGTCCGGACACCGGGGAGCTGTTTTTT.

The chain has TRBV6-1 and TRBJ2-1; 16 bases match TRBD2. The trim removed 2 bases at V and 13 bases at J, leaving 5 bases unmatched. Germline CDR1 MNHNS, CDR2 SASEGT. CDR3 length equals 15 residues. The CDR3 here is CASSERGLAGGPQFF. In nucleotides, the CDR3 is TGTGCCAGCAGTGAAAGGGGACTAGCGGGAGGGCCACAGTTCTTC.